The sequence of this T cell receptor beta chain was determined in a study of quantifying T cell responses using KT2 cells. About the study: RNA was reverse transcribed with TCR alpha and beta constant-region primers.

KT2, a clone with a known TCR, was spiked into unfractionated PBMC. Each cDNA got a UMI-containing oligo ligated at its 3' end. An equimolar mix of RC1.1 and RC1.2 primed the beta chain across TRBC1 and TRBC2. TCRdb re-analysed the UMI-ligation and nested PCR reads in MiXCR, keeping a single row per CDR3 protein. The repertoire holds some 50,000 distinct CDR3 sequences, with about 9.9% as singletons. In this sample, this clonotype turned up many times. From germline, CDR1 is DFQATT and CDR2 SNEGSKA (reference sequence). The CDR3 extends over 13 amino acids. V lost 4 bases and J 9 bases, leaving 13 bases between the germline ends.

The chain combines TRBV20-1 with TRBJ1-6; D might be TRBD1 (5 bases). The TCR sequence derives from a human donor. The material sequenced was PBMCs spiked with cells of the T cell clone KT2. The CDR3 region is CSAISGTRSPLHF. In DNA, the CDR3 is TGCAGTGCTATTTCAGGGACCCGTTCACCCCTCCACTTT.